This paragraph reports one TCR beta chain. The target of this receptor is not known. It has no much larger one-base neighbor in the sample; base qualities were not kept. The data stem from a study of identical twins (dated by TCRdb to 2016 to 2017). In the study overall: To test whether fetal clonotypes persist, this study deep-sequenced TCR alpha and beta repertoires from monozygotic twins, from unrelated adults of various ages, and from cord blood. To rule out contamination, replicate twin experiments were performed at different times with different library preparation protocols.

Every donor in the study was a healthy Caucasian. Three pairs of female monozygotic twins, all aged roughly 18 to 30 years, made up the twin cohort. The RNA used for TCR libraries was isolated from peripheral blood mononuclear cells. To prepare the library, 5' RACE was applied. The sequencer was an Illumina HiSeq 2000. A universal primer binding site was introduced by template switching, and a unique molecular identifier was present in the final cDNA, enabling accurate counting of TCR cDNA molecules. Specific primers in the conserved constant-segment region were used to synthesize first-strand cDNA for TCR alpha and beta chains. To control for contamination, each cDNA library was double barcoded with a SMART-Mk sample barcode plus Illumina barcodes. TruSeq adapter sequences, together with Illumina sample barcodes, were added in two successive PCR steps. Sequencing of the TCR alpha and beta cDNA libraries was done on the Illumina HiSeq platform using custom primers. In the source study's methods: Raw reads were processed with MiGEC to extract unique molecular identifiers, and MiXCR was used to determine CDR3 positions. For each individual, recombination models were inferred using an EM algorithm with the repgenHMM and IGoR tools. Shared clonotype analysis was performed with the tcR package in R, normalizing sharing by the product of cloneset sizes. Out-of-frame nonproductive sequences were analyzed to study raw recombination free of thymic and clonal selection effects. TCRdb reran the public reads through fastp at Q25 and MiXCR, keeping productive beta chains. Each CDR3 protein gets just one entry, which takes the most common genes and DNA from the rows behind it. In this record, the V and J calls reflect TCRdb's handling and not the investigators' own analysis. Counted in this sample were about 690,000 distinct CDR3 sequences; about 20% of them appeared once. The top ten hold 4.3% of the sample.

Overall results and qualifications from the work: Excess twin sharing in beta out-of-frame sequences was weaker because fewer shared sequences lowered the signal-to-noise ratio. Compared with coincidental sharing between unrelated individuals, out-of-frame TCR alpha sequences shared between twins had an excess of sequences with low generation probability. Abundant cord blood beta clonotypes had fewer insertions, young adult naive repertoires showed a similar but weaker trend, and memory repertoires showed no such trend. Recombination models systematically underestimated out-of-frame TCR alpha sharing in monozygotic twins but agreed with sharing between unrelated individuals. Zero-insertion analyses could be partly confounded by invariant T cells such as MAIT and iNKT, though diverse VJ usage argued against such confounding for most clonotypes. Conclusions relied on cross-sectional statistical analysis, since the same donors could not be followed over many years.

Reading the germline V gene gives CDR1 SGHTA and CDR2 FQGNSA. The cysteine opens and the phenylalanine closes a CDR3 of 14 amino acids. Of the read, only the CDR3 DNA is kept; its 42 bases are in frame from base 1. V ends up 5 bases short and J 6 bases short, with an unmatched junction base count of 6. These sequences were also reported in another study, on T cells expressing NK-cell markers. The second study's authors report: Three sorted T-cell subsets (CD3+CD56+NKG2C+, CD3+CD56+NKG2C- and CD3+CD56-NKG2C+) from about 8 donors had their TCR beta-chain repertoires profiled. Among the eight sequenced donors, seven were HCMV-seropositive and one was HCMV-seronegative. In several experiments an anti-gammadeltaTCR antibody was added to restrict sorting to alphabetaTCR-expressing T cells. For more than 5 donors, the dominant CD3+CD56+NKG2C+ clonotypes were among the top 10 CD8+ clonotypes and accounted for roughly 1.0-8% of CD8+ T cells. Those dominant clonotypes were again the most abundant among CD3+CD56-NKG2C+ cells in a handful of donors, at about 28.3-60.1%. It remained unclear whether the expanded NKG2C-expressing T cell clones were specific for HCMV antigens. The eight sequenced donors were randomly selected healthy volunteers, three men and five women. To determine HCMV serostatus, a commercial ELISA kit was used to detect HCMV-specific IgG in serum. For several donors, bulk peripheral blood T-cell repertoires were also sequenced from unsorted PBMC. MIGEC handled demultiplexing of the reads and grouping by UMI, while MiTCR was used to assemble and quantify clonotypes. To exclude erroneous sequences, only TCR cDNA sequences supported by at least two reads were retained. The tcR package was used for downstream repertoire analysis, and clonotypes were matched across fractions by CDR3 nucleotide sequence plus V segment. VDJmatch was used to annotate antigen specificity against VDJdb, with one amino acid substitution in CDR3 permitted.

The rearrangement combines TRBV7-2 with TRBJ2-4, and 8 bases in between align with TRBD1. The clonotype originates from a woman younger than 35 in good health. Sequencing was carried out using PBMCs. The DNA is as follows: TGTGCCAGCAGCCCCAACAGGGGGGTAAACATTCAGTACTTC. This sequence encodes CASSPNRGVNIQYF.